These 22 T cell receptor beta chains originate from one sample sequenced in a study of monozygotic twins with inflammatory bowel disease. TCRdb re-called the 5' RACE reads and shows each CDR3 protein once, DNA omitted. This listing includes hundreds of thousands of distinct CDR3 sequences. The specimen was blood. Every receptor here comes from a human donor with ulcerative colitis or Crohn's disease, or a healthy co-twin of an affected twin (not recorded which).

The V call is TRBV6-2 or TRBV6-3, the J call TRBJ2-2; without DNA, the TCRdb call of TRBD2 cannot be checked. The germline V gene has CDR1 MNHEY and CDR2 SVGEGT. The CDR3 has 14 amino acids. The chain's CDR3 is CASGDYLTTGELFF.

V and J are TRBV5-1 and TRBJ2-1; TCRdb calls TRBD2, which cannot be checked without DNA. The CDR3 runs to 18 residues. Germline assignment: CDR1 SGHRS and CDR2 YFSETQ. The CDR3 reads CASSLVPFSSGGYNEQFF.

This CDR3 is CASSTGTGWFLDTDTQYF. The chain has TRBV5-5 and TRBJ2-3; TCRdb outputs TRBD1, but without DNA this stays unchecked. Germline lookup yields CDR1 SGHKS and CDR2 YYEKEE (reference sequence). This CDR3 has 18 amino acids.

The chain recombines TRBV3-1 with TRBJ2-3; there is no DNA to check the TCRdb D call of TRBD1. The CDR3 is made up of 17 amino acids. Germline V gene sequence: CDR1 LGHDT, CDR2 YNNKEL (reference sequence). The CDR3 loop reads CASSAHPGGAGTDTQYF.

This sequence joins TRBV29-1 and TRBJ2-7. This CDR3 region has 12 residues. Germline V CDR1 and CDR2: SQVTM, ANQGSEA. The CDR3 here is CSVGSSSYEQYF.

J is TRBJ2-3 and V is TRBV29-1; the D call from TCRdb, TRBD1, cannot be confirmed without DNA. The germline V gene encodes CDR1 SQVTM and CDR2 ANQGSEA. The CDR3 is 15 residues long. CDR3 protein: CSVDPRQGAGDTQYF.

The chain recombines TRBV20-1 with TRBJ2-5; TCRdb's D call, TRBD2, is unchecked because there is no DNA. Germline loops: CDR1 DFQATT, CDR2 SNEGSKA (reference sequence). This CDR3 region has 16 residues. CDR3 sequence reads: CSAPPRSAGNQETQYF.

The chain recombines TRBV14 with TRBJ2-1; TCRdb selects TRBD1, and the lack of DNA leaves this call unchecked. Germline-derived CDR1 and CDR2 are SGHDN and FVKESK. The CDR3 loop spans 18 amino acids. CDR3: CASSQPNRAGQGLNEQFF.

CDR3: CASSEGLAGAEQYF. The chain recombines TRBV5-1 with TRBJ2-7; the D call of TRBD2 rests on TCRdb alone, since no DNA is present to check it. In germline, CDR1 is SGHRS, CDR2 YFSETQ. This CDR3 comprises 14 residues.

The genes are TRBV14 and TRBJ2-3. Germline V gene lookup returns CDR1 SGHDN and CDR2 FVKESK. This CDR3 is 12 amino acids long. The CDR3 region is CASSPIVDTQYF.

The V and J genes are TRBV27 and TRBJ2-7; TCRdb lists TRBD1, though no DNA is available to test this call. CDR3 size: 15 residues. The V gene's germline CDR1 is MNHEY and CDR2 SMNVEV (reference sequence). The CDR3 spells CASTTAGTGINEQYF.

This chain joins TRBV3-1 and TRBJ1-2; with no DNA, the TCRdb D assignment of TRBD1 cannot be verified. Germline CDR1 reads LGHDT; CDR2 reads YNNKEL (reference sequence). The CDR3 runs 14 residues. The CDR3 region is CASSPSERTRGYTF.

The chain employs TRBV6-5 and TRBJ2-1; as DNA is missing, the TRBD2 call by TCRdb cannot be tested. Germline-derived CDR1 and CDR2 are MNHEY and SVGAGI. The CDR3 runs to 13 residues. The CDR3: CATEGGLYNEQFF.

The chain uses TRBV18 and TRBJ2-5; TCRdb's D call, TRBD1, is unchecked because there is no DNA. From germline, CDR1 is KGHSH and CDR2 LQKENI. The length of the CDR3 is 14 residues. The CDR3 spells CASSPGAEQETQYF.

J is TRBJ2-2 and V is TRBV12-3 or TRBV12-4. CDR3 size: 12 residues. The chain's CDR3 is CASSLAGVELFF.

Here the CDR3 reads CASSPHRASETQYF. The chain joins TRBV11-3 to TRBJ2-5; as DNA is missing, the TRBD2 call by TCRdb cannot be tested. CDR1 SGHNT and CDR2 YENEEA come from the germline V gene. The CDR3 contains 14 residues.

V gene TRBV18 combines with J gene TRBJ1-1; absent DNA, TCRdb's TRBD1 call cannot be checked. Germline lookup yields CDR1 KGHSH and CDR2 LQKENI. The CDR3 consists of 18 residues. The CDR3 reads CASSPGQGGPRMNTEAFF.

The CDR3 loop is CASTLSGGSQPQHF. The chain combines TRBV5-5 with TRBJ1-5. In germline, CDR1 is SGHKS, CDR2 YYEKEE (reference sequence). The CDR3 totals 14 residues.

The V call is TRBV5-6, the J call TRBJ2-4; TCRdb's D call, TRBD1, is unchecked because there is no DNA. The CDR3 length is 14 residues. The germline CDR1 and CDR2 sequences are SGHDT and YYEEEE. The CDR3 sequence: CASSFSGSKNIQYF.

This CDR3 reads CASSHPQGAIAEAFF. This chain uses TRBV4-1 with TRBJ1-1; checking the TCRdb D call of TRBD1 is not possible without DNA. CDR1 MGHRA and CDR2 YSYEKL come from the germline V gene. The length of the CDR3 is 15 residues.

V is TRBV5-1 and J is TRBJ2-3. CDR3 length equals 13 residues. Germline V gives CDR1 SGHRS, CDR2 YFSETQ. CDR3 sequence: CASSLAFTDTQYF.

The CDR3 loop is CASSAGQIYTEAFF. The rearrangement joins TRBV7-9 to TRBJ1-1; there is no DNA to check the TCRdb D call of TRBD1. The CDR3 spans 14 residues. Looked up from germline, CDR1 is SEHNR and CDR2 is FQNEAQ (reference sequence). The full variable domain, its missing parts supplied by reference TRBV7-9 and TRBJ1-1, is DTGVSQNPRHKITKRGQNVTFRCDPISEHNRLYWYRQTLGQGPEFLTYFQNEAQLEKSRLLSDRFSAERPKGSFSTLEIQRTEQGDSAMYLCASSAGQIYTEAFFGQGTRLTVV.